These 19 T cell receptor beta chains came from one sample sequenced in a study of response to subunit inactivated influenza vaccine. MiXCR, applied by TCRdb to the RT-PCR reads, yields one record per CDR3 protein. This sample has hundreds of thousands of distinct CDR3 sequences, with approximately 14% found just once. The starting material was PBMCs from blood, obtained roughly 2 weeks before vaccination. The receptors come from a man aged 50-59 years who received an inactivated influenza vaccine.

This clonotype showed up many times. V and J are TRBV7-2 and TRBJ2-3; D is ambiguous. CDR3 length: 14 amino acids. CDR1 and CDR2 (germline): SGHTA, FQGNSA. V lost 2 bases to trimming and J lost 1 base, with 7 bases between them. The CDR3 protein is CASSLIIGTDTQYF. The CDR3 bases are TGTGCCAGCAGCTTAATTATCGGCACAGATACGCAGTATTTT.

This clonotype was observed a few times. J is TRBJ2-3 and V is TRBV6-2 or TRBV6-3, with a tentative D call TRBD1 (6 bases). This CDR3 has 16 residues. Trimming stripped 6 bases from V and 5 bases from J, with 21 bases between. Germline CDR1 reads MNHEY; CDR2 reads SVGEGT. In DNA, the CDR3 is TGTGCCAGCAGCCGTCTCCAGGGGTTCGGGGAAGATACGCAGTATTTT. It specifies CASSRLQGFGEDTQYF.

This chain joins TRBV20-1 and TRBJ2-1; TRBD2 matches at 12 bases. From germline, CDR1 is DFQATT and CDR2 SNEGSKA (reference sequence). V lost 5 bases to trimming and J lost 3 bases; unmatched junction nucleotides: 8. The CDR3 contains 16 residues. The CDR3 DNA reads as TGCAGTGCTGAGGTACTAGCGGGGGGCCTCTACAATGAGCAGTTCTTC. Its translation: CSAEVLAGGLYNEQFF.

This chain uses TRBV4-1 with TRBJ1-2; D unclear. CDR3 length: 11 residues. CDR1 is MGHRA, CDR2 YSYEKL, per germline. The V gene lost 1 base and the J gene lost 6 bases, with 3 bases spanning the gap. The CDR3 coding sequence is TGCGCCAGCAGCCAAGGCCATGGCTACACCTTC. Translated: CASSQGHGYTF.

This clonotype was detected once. The J gene is TRBJ1-5, the V gene TRBV28; a weak D match, TRBD1 (6 bases). Germline CDR1 and CDR2: MDHEN and SYDVKM. Trimming removed 3 bases from V and 0 bases from J, with 15 bases in between. The CDR3 totals 17 residues. Here the CDR3 DNA reads TGTGCCAGCAGTTTCCCTACGGCGGGGGCTAGCAATCAGCCCCAGCATTTT. Residues: CASSFPTAGASNQPQHF. Complete variable domain (other parts from reference TRBV28 and TRBJ1-5): DVKVTQSSRYLVKRTGEKVFLECVQDMDHENMFWYRQDPGLGLRLIYFSYDVKMKEKGDIPEGYSVSREKKERFSLILESASTNQTSMYLCASSFPTAGASNQPQHFGDGTRLSIL.

This clonotype showed up many times. V gene TRBV6-2 or TRBV6-3 combines with J gene TRBJ2-1; possible D gene TRBD1, 5 bases. This CDR3 is built from 17 residues. From germline, CDR1 is MNHEY and CDR2 SVGEGT. V lost 7 bases, J lost 5 bases, and 24 bases lay in between. DNA of the CDR3: TGTGCCAGCACCCTTAATCCCTTCCCGACAGCTAACAATGAGCAGTTCTTC. It is translated as CASTLNPFPTANNEQFF.

This clonotype was seen a few times. The chain links TRBV7-2 to TRBJ2-2, with D unclear. CDR3 size: 13 residues. V was shortened by 3 bases and J by 4 bases, with 6 bases between the two germline ends. Germline lookup yields CDR1 SGHTA and CDR2 FQGNSA. The CDR3 DNA sequence: TGTGCCAGCAGCTTTTTTCCCACCGGGGAGCTGTTTTTT. This sequence encodes CASSFFPTGELFF. Looking up the rest from reference TRBV7-2 and TRBJ2-2 gives the full variable domain: GAGVSQSPSNKVTEKGKDVELRCDPISGHTALYWYRQSLGQGLEFLIYFQGNSAPDKSGLPSDRFSAERTGGSVSTLTIQRTQQEDSAVYLCASSFFPTGELFFGEGSRLTVL.

This clonotype is a singleton in its sample. J is TRBJ2-3 and V is TRBV11-2; TRBD2 matches at 8 bases. CDR1 is SGHAT, CDR2 FQNNGV, per germline. V was clipped by 1 base and J by 5 bases; unmatched bases: 11. The CDR3 consists of 17 residues. CDR3 loop: CASSLGTGAGEVDTQYF. CDR3 bases: TGTGCCAGCAGCTTAGGCACGGGAGCGGGAGAAGTAGATACGCAGTATTTT. Combining the CDR3 with reference TRBV11-2 and TRBJ2-3 gives the whole variable domain EAGVAQSPRYKIIEKRQSVAFWCNPISGHATLYWYQQILGQGPKLLIQFQNNGVVDDSQLPKDRFSAERLKGVDSTLKIQPAKLEDSAVYLCASSLGTGAGEVDTQYFGPGTRLTVL.

The table lists this clonotype with a few counts. The J gene is TRBJ2-7, the V gene TRBV18; TRBD1 might be the D (7 bases). Between the trimmed V and J ends, which lost 2 bases and 4 bases, there was a span of 12 bases. The CDR3 runs 14 residues. In germline, CDR1 is KGHSH, CDR2 LQKENI. CDR3 coding DNA: TGTGCCAGCTCACCAGAAGCAGGGGGGTACGAGCAGTACTTC. Amino acid sequence: CASSPEAGGYEQYF.

The genes are TRBV12-3 or TRBV12-4 and TRBJ2-2, with a possible D match to TRBD1 (6 bases). Trimming cost V 6 bases and J 7 bases, with 18 bases left between them. The length of the CDR3 is 15 residues. CDR3 region: CASRALGGIGGELFF. The CDR3 DNA reads as TGTGCCAGCAGAGCCTTAGGGGGAATTGGCGGGGAGCTGTTTTTT.

In this sample, this clonotype turned up a few times. CDR3 protein: CASSYSKGLAGAGTDTQYF. CDR3 bases: TGTGCCAGCAGTTACTCGAAGGGACTAGCGGGAGCCGGCACAGATACGCAGTATTTT. The V gene is TRBV6-5, the J gene TRBJ2-3, with TRBD2 matching 14 bases. Trimming cost V 0 bases and J 1 base; bases outside gene matches: 6. CDR1 is MNHEY and CDR2 is SVGAGI in the germline V gene. This CDR3 comprises 19 residues.

This clonotype was counted once. A much larger clone differs by one base, so this may be a read error. V is TRBV18 and J is TRBJ2-1; D ambiguous. Matching the DNA end better, TRBJ2-7 makes the J call doubtful. This CDR3 region has 14 residues. Looked up from germline, CDR1 is KGHSH and CDR2 is LQKENI. Here the CDR3 DNA reads TGTGCCAGCTCACCCCGGACGGAAAGCAATGAGCAGTACTTC. Translation gives CASSPRTESNEQYF.

This clonotype was picked up a small number of times. V and J are TRBV11-2 and TRBJ2-7, with D perhaps matching TRBD2 (6 bases). This CDR3 region has 15 residues. Germline CDR1 is SGHAT and CDR2 is FQNNGV. The V end was cut by 0 bases, the J end by 6 bases, with 15 bases between. The CDR3 sequence: CASSLEPLAGGEQYF. The CDR3 bases are TGTGCCAGCAGCTTAGAACCACTAGCTGGAGGCGAGCAGTACTTC.

This clonotype was seen a few times. The CDR3 DNA sequence: TGTGCCAGCAGCCAAGTGGACGGGGAGACCCAGTACTTC. Protein: CASSQVDGETQYF. The rearrangement uses TRBV3-1 and TRBJ2-5, with unresolved D. Looked up from germline, CDR1 is LGHDT and CDR2 is YNNKEL (reference sequence). CDR3 length: 13 residues. Trimming took off 1 base at V and 5 bases at J, with 8 bases between the two ends.

At least ten counts were recorded for this clonotype. The chain employs TRBV7-2 and TRBJ2-5, with TRBD2 as a possible D gene (6 bases). There are 16 residues in the CDR3. V was shortened by 5 bases and J by 1 base, with 17 bases between the two germline ends. Germline V gene lookup returns CDR1 SGHTA and CDR2 FQGNSA. CDR3: CASSLRGNSGQETQYF. The CDR3 DNA sequence: TGTGCCAGCAGCCTGCGGGGCAATAGCGGCCAAGAGACCCAGTACTTC. Variable domain in full (rest from reference TRBV7-2 and TRBJ2-5): GAGVSQSPSNKVTEKGKDVELRCDPISGHTALYWYRQSLGQGLEFLIYFQGNSAPDKSGLPSDRFSAERTGGSVSTLTIQRTQQEDSAVYLCASSLRGNSGQETQYFGPGTRLLVL.

The chain recombines TRBV11-2 with TRBJ1-2; D is perhaps TRBD1 (6 bases). The length of the CDR3 is 12 residues. Germline-derived CDR1 and CDR2 are SGHAT and FQNNGV. The V and J ends lost 5 bases and 8 bases respectively, with 12 bases between them. CDR3 sequence reads: CASSPQGMGYTF. The CDR3 nucleotides read TGTGCCAGCAGCCCCCAGGGGATGGGCTACACCTTC.

This clonotype occurred a few times. CDR3 in DNA: TGTGCCAGCAGGGCTAGCGGGGTCTCAGATACGCAGTATTTT. Its translation is CASRASGVSDTQYF. The chain links TRBV28 to TRBJ2-3; 9 bases map to TRBD2. The CDR3 spans 14 residues. After removal of 6 bases from V and 4 bases from J, the junction contained 5 bases not matched to a gene. Germline values: CDR1 MDHEN, CDR2 SYDVKM.

Only a few counts were recorded for this clonotype. The J gene is TRBJ2-3, the V gene TRBV25-1; D may match TRBD1 or TRBD2 (6 bases each). This CDR3 has 13 residues. V shed 6 bases and J shed 2 bases, with 9 bases lying between them. In germline, CDR1 is MGHDK, CDR2 SYGVNS. In DNA form, the CDR3 reads TGTGCCAGCAGCGGGGGCTTCACAGATACGCAGTATTTT. Amino acids: CASSGGFTDTQYF.

This clonotype was seen a few times. The CDR3 DNA reads TGCGCCAGCAGCCAAGATATGCGAAGACAAGAGACCCAGTACTTC. It translates to CASSQDMRRQETQYF. V and J are TRBV4-3 and TRBJ2-5; no firm D call. The CDR3 length is 15 residues. V lost 0 bases and J 2 bases, leaving 10 bases between the germline ends. Per the germline V gene, CDR1 is LGHNA and CDR2 is YSLEER.